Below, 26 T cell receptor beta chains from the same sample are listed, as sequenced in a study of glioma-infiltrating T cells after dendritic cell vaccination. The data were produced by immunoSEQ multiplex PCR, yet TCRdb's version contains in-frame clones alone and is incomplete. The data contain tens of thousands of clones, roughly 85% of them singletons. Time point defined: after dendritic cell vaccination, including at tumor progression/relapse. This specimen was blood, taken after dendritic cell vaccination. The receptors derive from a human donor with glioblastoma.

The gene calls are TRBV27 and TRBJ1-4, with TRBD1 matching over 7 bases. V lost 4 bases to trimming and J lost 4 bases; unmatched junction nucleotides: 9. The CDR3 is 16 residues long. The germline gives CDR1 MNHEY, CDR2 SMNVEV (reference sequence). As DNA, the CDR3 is TGTGCCAGCAGTTCCTACAGCCGGGACAGTAATGAAAAACTGTTTTTT. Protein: CASSSYSRDSNEKLFF. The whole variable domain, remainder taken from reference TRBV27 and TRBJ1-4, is EAQVTQNPRYLITVTGKKLTVTCSQNMNHEYMSWYRQDPGLGLRQIYYSMNVEVTDKGDVPEGYKVSRKEKRNFPLILESPSPNQTSLYFCASSSYSRDSNEKLFFGSGTQLSVL.

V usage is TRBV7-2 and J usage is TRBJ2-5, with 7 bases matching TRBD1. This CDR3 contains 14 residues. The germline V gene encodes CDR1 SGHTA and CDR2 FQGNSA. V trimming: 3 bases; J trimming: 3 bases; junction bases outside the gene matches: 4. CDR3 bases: TGTGCCAGCAGCTTGAGGGGGCAAAAAGAGACCCAGTACTTC. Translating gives CASSLRGQKETQYF.

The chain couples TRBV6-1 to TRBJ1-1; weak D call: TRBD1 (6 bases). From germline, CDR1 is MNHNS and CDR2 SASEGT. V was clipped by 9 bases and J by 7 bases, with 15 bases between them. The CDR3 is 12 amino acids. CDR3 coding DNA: TGTGCCAGTAGCGGGGGCAGGAATGAAGCTTTCTTT. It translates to CASSGGRNEAFF.

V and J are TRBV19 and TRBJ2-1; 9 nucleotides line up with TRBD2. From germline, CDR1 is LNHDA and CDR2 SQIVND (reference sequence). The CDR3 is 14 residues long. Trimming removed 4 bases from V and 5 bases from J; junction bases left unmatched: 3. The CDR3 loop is CASSNSGGNNEQFF. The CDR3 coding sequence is TGTGCCAGTAGTAATAGCGGGGGAAACAATGAGCAGTTCTTC.

CDR3 loop: CASSASGGRDYEQYF. DNA for the CDR3: TGTGCCAGCAGCGCTAGCGGGGGGCGCGACTACGAGCAGTACTTC. V and J are TRBV9 and TRBJ2-7; TRBD2 aligns across 11 bases. CDR1 and CDR2 (germline): SGDLS, YYNGEE. Germline trimming cut 3 bases from V and 3 bases from J; bases unmatched to any gene: 5. CDR3 length equals 15 residues.

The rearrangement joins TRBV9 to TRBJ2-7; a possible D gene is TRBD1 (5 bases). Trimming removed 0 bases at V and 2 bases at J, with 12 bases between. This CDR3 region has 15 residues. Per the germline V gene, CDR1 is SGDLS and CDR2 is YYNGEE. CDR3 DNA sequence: TGTGCCAGCAGCGTAGGGGTTAGGGGCCCCTACGAGCAGTACTTC. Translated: CASSVGVRGPYEQYF.

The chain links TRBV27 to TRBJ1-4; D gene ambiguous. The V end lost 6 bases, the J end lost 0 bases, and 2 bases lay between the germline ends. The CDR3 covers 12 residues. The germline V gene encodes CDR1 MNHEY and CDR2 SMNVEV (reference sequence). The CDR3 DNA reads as TGTGCCAGCAGCACAACTAATGAAAAACTGTTTTTT. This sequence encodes CASSTTNEKLFF.

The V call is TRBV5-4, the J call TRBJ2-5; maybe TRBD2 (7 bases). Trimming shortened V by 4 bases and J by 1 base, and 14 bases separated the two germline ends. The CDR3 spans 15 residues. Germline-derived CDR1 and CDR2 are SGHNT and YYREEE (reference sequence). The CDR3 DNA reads TGTGCCAGCAGCGGTAGGGGGGGCCCCCAAGAGACCCAGTACTTC. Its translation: CASSGRGGPQETQYF. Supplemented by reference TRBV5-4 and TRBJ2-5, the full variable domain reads ETGVTQSPTHLIKTRGQQVTLRCSSQSGHNTVSWYQQALGQGPQFIFQYYREEENGRGNFPPRFSGLQFPNYSSELNVNALELDDSALYLCASSGRGGPQETQYFGPGTRLLVL.

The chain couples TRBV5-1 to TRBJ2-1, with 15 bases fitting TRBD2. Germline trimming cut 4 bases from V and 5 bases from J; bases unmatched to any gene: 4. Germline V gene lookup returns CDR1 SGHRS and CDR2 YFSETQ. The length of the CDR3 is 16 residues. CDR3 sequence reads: CASSLGLAGGDNEQFF. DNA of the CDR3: TGCGCCAGCAGCCTGGGACTAGCGGGAGGCGACAATGAGCAGTTCTTC.

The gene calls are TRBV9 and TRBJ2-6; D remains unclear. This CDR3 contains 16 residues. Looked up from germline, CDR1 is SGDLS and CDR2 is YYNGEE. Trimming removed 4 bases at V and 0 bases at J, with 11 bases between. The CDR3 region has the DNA TGTGCCAGCAGCTTCCGACTGACCTCTGGGGCCAACGTCCTGACTTTC. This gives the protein CASSFRLTSGANVLTF.

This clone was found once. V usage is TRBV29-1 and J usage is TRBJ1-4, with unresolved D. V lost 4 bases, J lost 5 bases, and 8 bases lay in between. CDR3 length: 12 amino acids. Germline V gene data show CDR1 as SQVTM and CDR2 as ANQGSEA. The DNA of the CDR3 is TGCAGCGTTGGAAAAACAAATGAAAAACTGTTTTTT. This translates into CSVGKTNEKLFF.

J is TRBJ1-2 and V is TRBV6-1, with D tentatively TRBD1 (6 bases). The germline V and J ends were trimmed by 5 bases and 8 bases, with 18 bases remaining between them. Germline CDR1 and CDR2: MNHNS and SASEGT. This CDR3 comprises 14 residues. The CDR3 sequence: CASSHHRDPSGYTF. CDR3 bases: TGTGCCAGCAGTCATCACAGGGACCCCTCAGGCTACACCTTC.

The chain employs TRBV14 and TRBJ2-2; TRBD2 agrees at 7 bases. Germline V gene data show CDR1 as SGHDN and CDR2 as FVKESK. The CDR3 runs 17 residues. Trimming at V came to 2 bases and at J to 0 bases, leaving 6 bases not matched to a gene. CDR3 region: CASSQIDRGANTGELFF. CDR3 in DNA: TGTGCCAGCAGCCAAATAGATCGGGGGGCGAACACCGGGGAGCTGTTTTTT.

CDR3 DNA: TGTGCCAGCAGCTTAGGGGCCGGACTAGCGGGGTACAATGAGCAGTTCTTC. Translated: CASSLGAGLAGYNEQFF. This chain joins TRBV7-9 and TRBJ2-1; the match to TRBD2 covers 12 bases. This CDR3 has 17 amino acids. V dropped 1 base and J dropped 4; count of bases not matched to a gene: 5. Germline V gene sequence: CDR1 SEHNR, CDR2 FQNEAQ (reference sequence).

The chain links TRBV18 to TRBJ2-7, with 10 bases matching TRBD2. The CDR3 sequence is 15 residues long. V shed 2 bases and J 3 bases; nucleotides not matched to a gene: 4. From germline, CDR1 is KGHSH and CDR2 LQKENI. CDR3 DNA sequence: TGTGCCAGCTCACCATGGGCTAGCGGGAGCTACGAGCAGTACTTC. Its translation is CASSPWASGSYEQYF. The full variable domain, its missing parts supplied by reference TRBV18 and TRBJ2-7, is NAGVMQNPRHLVRRRGQEARLRCSPMKGHSHVYWYRQLPEEGLKFMVYLQKENIIDESGMPKERFSAEFPKEGPSILRIQQVVRGDSAAYFCASSPWASGSYEQYFGPGTRLTVT.

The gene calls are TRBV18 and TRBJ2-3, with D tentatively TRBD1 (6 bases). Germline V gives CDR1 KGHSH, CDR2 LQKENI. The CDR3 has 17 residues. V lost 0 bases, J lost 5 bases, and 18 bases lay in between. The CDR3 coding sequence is TGTGCCAGCTCACCACCATCGACAGGCCGGCCGGGAGATACGCAGTATTTT. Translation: CASSPPSTGRPGDTQYF.

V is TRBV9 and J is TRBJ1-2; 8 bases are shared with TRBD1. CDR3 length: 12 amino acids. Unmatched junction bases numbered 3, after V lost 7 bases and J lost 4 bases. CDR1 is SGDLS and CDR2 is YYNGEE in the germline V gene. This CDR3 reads CASLRGLYGYTF. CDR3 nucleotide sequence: TGTGCCAGCCTCAGGGGGCTCTATGGCTACACCTTC. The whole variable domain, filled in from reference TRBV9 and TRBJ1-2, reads DSGVTQTPKHLITATGQRVTLRCSPRSGDLSVYWYQQSLDQGLQFLIQYYNGEERAKGNILERFSAQQFPDLHSELNLSSLELGDSALYFCASLRGLYGYTFGSGTRLTVV.

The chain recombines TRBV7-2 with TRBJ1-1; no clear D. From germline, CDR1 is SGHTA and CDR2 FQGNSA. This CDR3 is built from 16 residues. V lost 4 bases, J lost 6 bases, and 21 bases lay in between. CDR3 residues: CASSSHINGPEAEAFF. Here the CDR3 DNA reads TGTGCCAGCAGCTCCCACATAAACGGCCCGGAGGCTGAAGCTTTCTTT.

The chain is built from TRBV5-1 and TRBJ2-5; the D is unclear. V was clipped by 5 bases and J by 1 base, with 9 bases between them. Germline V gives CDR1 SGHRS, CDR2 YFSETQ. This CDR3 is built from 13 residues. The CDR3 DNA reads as TGCGCCAGCAGGGTCGGTCTCCAAGAGACCCAGTACTTC. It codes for CASRVGLQETQYF.

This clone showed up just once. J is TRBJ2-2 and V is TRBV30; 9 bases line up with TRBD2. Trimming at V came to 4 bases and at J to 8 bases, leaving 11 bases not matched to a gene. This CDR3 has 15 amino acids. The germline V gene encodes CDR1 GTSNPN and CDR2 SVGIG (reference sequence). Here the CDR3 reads CAWTRKGGRGGELFF. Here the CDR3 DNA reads TGTGCCTGGACAAGGAAGGGCGGGAGGGGTGGGGAGCTGTTTTTT.

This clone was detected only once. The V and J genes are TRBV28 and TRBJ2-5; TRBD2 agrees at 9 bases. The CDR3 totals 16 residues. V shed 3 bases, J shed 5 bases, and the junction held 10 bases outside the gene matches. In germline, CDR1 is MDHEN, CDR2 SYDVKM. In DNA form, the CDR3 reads TGTGCCAGCAGTTTGTTTGGCGGGAGGGAGGTGGAGACCCAGTACTTC. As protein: CASSLFGGREVETQYF. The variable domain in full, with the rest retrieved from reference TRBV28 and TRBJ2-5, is DVKVTQSSRYLVKRTGEKVFLECVQDMDHENMFWYRQDPGLGLRLIYFSYDVKMKEKGDIPEGYSVSREKKERFSLILESASTNQTSMYLCASSLFGGREVETQYFGPGTRLLVL.

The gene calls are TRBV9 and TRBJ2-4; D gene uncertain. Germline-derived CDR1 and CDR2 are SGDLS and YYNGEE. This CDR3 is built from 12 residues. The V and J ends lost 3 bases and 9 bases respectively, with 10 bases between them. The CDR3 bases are TGTGCCAGCAGCGCTGGGTCGGGCATTCAGTACTTC. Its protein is CASSAGSGIQYF.

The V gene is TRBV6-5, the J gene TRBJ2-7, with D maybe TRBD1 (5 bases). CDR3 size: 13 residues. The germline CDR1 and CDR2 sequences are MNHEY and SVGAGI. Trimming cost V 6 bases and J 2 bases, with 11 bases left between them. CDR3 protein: CASRKTGAYEQYF. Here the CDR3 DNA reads TGTGCCAGCAGAAAAACAGGAGCCTACGAGCAGTACTTC.

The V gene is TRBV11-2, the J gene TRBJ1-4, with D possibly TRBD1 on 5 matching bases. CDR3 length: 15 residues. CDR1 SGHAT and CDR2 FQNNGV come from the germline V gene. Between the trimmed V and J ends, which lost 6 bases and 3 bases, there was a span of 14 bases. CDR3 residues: CASRIRGSANEKLFF. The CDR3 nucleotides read TGTGCCAGCAGAATAAGGGGTTCGGCTAATGAAAAACTGTTTTTT.

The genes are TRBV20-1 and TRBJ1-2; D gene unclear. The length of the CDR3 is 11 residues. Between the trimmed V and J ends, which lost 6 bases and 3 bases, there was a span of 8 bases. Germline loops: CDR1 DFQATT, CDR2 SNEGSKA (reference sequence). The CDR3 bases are TGCAGTGCCCCCCGGGACTATGGCTACACCTTC. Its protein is CSAPRDYGYTF.

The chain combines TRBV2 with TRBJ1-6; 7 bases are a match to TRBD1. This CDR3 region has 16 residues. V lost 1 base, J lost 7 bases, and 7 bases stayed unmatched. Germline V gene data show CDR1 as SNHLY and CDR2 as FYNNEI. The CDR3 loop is CASSEGGIRGNSPLHF. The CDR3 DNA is TGTGCCAGCAGTGAAGGGGGCATCAGGGGGAATTCACCCCTCCACTTT. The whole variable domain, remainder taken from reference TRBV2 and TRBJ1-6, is EPEVTQTPSHQVTQMGQEVILRCVPISNHLYFYWYRQILGQKVEFLVSFYNNEISEKSEIFDDQFSVERPDGSNFTLKIRSTKLEDSAMYFCASSEGGIRGNSPLHFGNGTRLTVT.